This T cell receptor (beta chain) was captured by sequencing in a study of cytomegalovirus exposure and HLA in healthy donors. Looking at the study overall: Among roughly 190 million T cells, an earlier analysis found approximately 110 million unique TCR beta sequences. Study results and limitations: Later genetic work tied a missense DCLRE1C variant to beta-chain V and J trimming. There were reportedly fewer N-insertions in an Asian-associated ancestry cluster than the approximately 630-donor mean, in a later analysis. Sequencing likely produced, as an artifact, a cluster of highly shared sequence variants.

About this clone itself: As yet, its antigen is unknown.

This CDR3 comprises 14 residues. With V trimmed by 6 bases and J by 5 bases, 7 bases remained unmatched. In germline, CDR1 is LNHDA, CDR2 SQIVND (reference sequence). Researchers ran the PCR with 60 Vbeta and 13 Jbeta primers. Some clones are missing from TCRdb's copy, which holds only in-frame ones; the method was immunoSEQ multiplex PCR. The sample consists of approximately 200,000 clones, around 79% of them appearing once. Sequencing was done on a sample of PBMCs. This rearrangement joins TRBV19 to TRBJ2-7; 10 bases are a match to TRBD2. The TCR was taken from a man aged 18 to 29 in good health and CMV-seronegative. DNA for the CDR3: TGTGCCAGTAGGGATAGCGGGAGGACTAACGAGCAGTACTTC. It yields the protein CASRDSGRTNEQYF.